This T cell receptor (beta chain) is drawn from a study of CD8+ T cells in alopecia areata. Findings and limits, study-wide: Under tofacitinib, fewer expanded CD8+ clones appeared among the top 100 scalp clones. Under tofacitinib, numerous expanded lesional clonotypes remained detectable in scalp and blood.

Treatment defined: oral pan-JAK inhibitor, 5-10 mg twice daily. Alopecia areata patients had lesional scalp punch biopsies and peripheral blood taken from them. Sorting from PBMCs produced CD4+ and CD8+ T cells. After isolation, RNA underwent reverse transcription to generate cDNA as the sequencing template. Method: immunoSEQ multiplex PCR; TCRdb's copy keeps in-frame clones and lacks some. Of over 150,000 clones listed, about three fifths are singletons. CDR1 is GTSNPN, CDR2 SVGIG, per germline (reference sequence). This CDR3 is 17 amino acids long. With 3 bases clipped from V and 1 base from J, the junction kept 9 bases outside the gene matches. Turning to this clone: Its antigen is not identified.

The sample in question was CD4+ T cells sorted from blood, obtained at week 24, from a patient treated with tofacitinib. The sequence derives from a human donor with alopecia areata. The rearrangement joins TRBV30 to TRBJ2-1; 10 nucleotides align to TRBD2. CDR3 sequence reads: CAWRERTSGISYNEQFF. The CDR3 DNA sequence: TGTGCCTGGAGGGAGAGGACTAGCGGAATATCCTACAATGAGCAGTTCTTC.